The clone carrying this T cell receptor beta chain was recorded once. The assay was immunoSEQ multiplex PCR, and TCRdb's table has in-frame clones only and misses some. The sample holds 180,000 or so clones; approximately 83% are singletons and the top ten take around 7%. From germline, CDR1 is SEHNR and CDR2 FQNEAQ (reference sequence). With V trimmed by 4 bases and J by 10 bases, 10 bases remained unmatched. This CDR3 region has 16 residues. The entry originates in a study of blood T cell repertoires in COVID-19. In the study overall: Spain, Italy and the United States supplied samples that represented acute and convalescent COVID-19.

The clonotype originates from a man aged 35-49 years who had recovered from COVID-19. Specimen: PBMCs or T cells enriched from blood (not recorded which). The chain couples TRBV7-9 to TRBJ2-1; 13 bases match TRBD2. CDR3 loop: CASSSRLAGGLGEQFF. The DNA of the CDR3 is TGTGCCAGCAGCTCTAGACTAGCGGGGGGCCTCGGGGAGCAGTTCTTC.